This TCR beta chain was sequenced during a study of cytomegalovirus exposure and HLA in healthy donors. Overall study context: The Caucasian-associated ancestry cluster contained about 80% of the approximately 400 genotyped donors.

Germline V lookup: CDR1 SGDLS, CDR2 YYNGEE. V lost 3 bases to trimming and J lost 3 bases, with 9 bases between them. The CDR3 is 14 residues long. Study-level findings and limits: TCR beta chains numbering approximately 150 were designated cytomegalovirus-associated.

As regards this clone: As yet, its antigen is unknown.

The PCR ran on 60 Vbeta and 13 Jbeta primers. Clones were sequenced by immunoSEQ multiplex PCR, and TCRdb holds only the in-frame ones, with some missing. This table holds approximately 190,000 clones, 80% to 85% found once. What was sequenced was PBMCs. The rearrangement uses TRBV9 and TRBJ1-4; D is ambiguous. The clonotype originates from a boy younger than 18 in good health and CMV-seronegative. In nucleotides, the CDR3 is TGTGCCAGCAGCGCGGGGTTGTCTAATGAAAAACTGTTTTTT. It is translated as CASSAGLSNEKLFF.